These 23 T cell receptor beta chains were sequenced from one sample in a study of blood T cell repertoires in COVID-19. Assay: immunoSEQ multiplex PCR; the TCRdb copy retains only in-frame clones and omits some. The data show under 300,000 clones, around 80% seen once. The sample taken for sequencing was peripheral blood. The origin of the receptors is a man aged 35-49 years who had recovered from COVID-19.

V is TRBV12-3 or TRBV12-4 and J is TRBJ2-1; TRBD2 aligns across 7 bases. CDR3 length: 13 residues. Germline trimming cut 8 bases from V and 1 base from J; bases unmatched to any gene: 2. The DNA for the CDR3 is TGTGCCAGCCGAGCGGGGTCCTACAATGAGCAGTTCTTC. Translated: CASRAGSYNEQFF.

The chain links TRBV5-4 to TRBJ2-7, with TRBD1 matching 11 bases. The CDR3 covers 14 residues. The V and J ends lost 4 bases and 3 bases, in that order; junction bases with no gene match: 3. Germline CDR1 is SGHNT and CDR2 is YYREEE (reference sequence). The CDR3 spells CASSLGTGGYEQYF. In DNA form, the CDR3 reads TGTGCCAGCAGCCTGGGGACAGGGGGCTACGAGCAGTACTTC.

The genes are TRBV30 and TRBJ2-6; 8 bases match TRBD1. J lost 0 bases, V lost 3 bases, and 7 bases had no gene match. Germline V gene sequence: CDR1 GTSNPN, CDR2 SVGIG (reference sequence). This CDR3 is built from 17 residues. CDR3 protein: CAWRSGTGNSGANVLTF. DNA of the CDR3: TGTGCCTGGAGATCCGGGACAGGCAACTCTGGGGCCAACGTCCTGACTTTC. Full variable domain (outside the CDR3, taken from reference TRBV30 and TRBJ2-6): SQTIHQWPATLVQPVGSPLSLECTVEGTSNPNLYWYRQAAGRGLQLLFYSVGIGQISSEVPQNLSASRPQDRQFILSSKKLLLSDSGFYLCAWRSGTGNSGANVLTFGAGSRLTVL.

This chain links TRBV20-1 with TRBJ2-1, with unresolved D. The CDR3 contains 11 residues. Deletions cut 5 bases from V and 4 bases from J, with 6 bases between. Germline CDR1 and CDR2: DFQATT and SNEGSKA (reference sequence). For the CDR3, the DNA is TGCAGTGCTTCCCTATACAATGAGCAGTTCTTC. It is translated as CSASLYNEQFF.

This chain connects TRBV5-4 to TRBJ2-7; D uncertain. In germline, CDR1 is SGHNT, CDR2 YYREEE (reference sequence). The V end was cut by 0 bases, the J end by 6 bases, with 10 bases between. The CDR3 sequence is 13 residues long. For the CDR3, the DNA is TGTGCCAGCAGCTTGGGTCAGGTCTCCGAGCAGTACTTC. Protein product: CASSLGQVSEQYF.

This rearrangement joins TRBV5-1 to TRBJ1-1; D not resolved. The germline gives CDR1 SGHRS, CDR2 YFSETQ. Trimming cost V 0 bases and J 0 bases, with 9 bases left between them. CDR3 size: 15 residues. The DNA of the CDR3 is TGCGCCAGCAGCTTGGACAGAAGTATGAACACTGAAGCTTTCTTT. This gives the protein CASSLDRSMNTEAFF.

This chain joins TRBV7-2 and TRBJ1-4; unclear D gene. V gave up 2 bases and J gave up 8 bases, with 9 bases separating them. The CDR3 totals 13 residues. The germline V gene has CDR1 SGHTA and CDR2 FQGNSA. CDR3 sequence: CASSLYSEEKLFF. In DNA, the CDR3 is TGTGCCAGCAGCTTATATAGCGAGGAAAAACTGTTTTTT.

V gene TRBV13 combines with J gene TRBJ2-5, with 16 bases lining up with TRBD2. The CDR3 spans 16 residues. Germline V gene data show CDR1 as PRHDT and CDR2 as FYEKMQ (reference sequence). Trimming cost V 4 bases and J 5 bases; bases outside gene matches: 4. The DNA for the CDR3 is TGTGCCAGCAGCTCGGGACTAGCGGGAGGGGCTGAGACCCAGTACTTC. Translated, it gives CASSSGLAGGAETQYF.

The gene calls are TRBV5-6 and TRBJ2-2; 8 nucleotides agree with TRBD1. Per the germline V gene, CDR1 is SGHDT and CDR2 is YYEEEE. Germline trimming cut 4 bases from V and 4 bases from J; bases unmatched to any gene: 15. The CDR3 runs 18 residues. CDR3 amino acids: CASSSPRTGRERTGELFF. The CDR3 nucleotides are TGTGCCAGCAGCAGCCCCCGGACAGGGCGGGAACGCACCGGGGAGCTGTTTTTT.

V gene TRBV11-3 combines with J gene TRBJ1-2, with 7 bases identical to TRBD1. V dropped 1 base and J dropped 6; count of bases not matched to a gene: 5. Per germline, CDR1 SGHNT and CDR2 YENEEA. This CDR3 spans 14 amino acids. The CDR3 nucleotides read TGTGCCAGCAGCTTAGGACAGGGTGAGCATGGCTACACCTTC. This sequence encodes CASSLGQGEHGYTF.

The chain carries TRBV5-1 and TRBJ2-3, with D tentatively TRBD1 (6 bases). The CDR3 contains 16 residues. Trimming took 4 bases from V and 2 from J, leaving 17 bases between them. Germline V gene sequence: CDR1 SGHRS, CDR2 YFSETQ. CDR3 nucleotides: TGCGCCAGCAGCGGAATAGCACAGGGAAACACAGATACGCAGTATTTT. As protein: CASSGIAQGNTDTQYF.

The chain employs TRBV2 and TRBJ2-5; D perhaps matches TRBD1 (5 bases). CDR3 size: 13 residues. Germline V CDR1 and CDR2: SNHLY, FYNNEI. Deletions cut 2 bases from V and 5 bases from J, with 9 bases between. As DNA, the CDR3 is TGTGCCAGCAGTGAACAGGGTCCCGAGACCCAGTACTTC. Its translation is CASSEQGPETQYF. Full variable domain (outside the CDR3, taken from reference TRBV2 and TRBJ2-5): EPEVTQTPSHQVTQMGQEVILRCVPISNHLYFYWYRQILGQKVEFLVSFYNNEISEKSEIFDDQFSVERPDGSNFTLKIRSTKLEDSAMYFCASSEQGPETQYFGPGTRLLVL.

CDR3 nucleotides: TGCGCCAGCAGTGAGATGGGACTCACAGATACGCAGTATTTT. Protein: CASSEMGLTDTQYF. The rearrangement links TRBV10-1 to TRBJ2-3, with D possibly matching TRBD2 (6 bases). V lost 2 bases and J lost 2, with 8 bases in between. Germline loops: CDR1 WNHNN, CDR2 SYGVQD (reference sequence). This CDR3 spans 14 amino acids.

The chain links TRBV7-2 to TRBJ2-1; D call uncertain. V dropped 7 bases and J dropped 7 bases, with 14 bases sitting between them. The CDR3 contains 13 residues. Germline CDR1 and CDR2: SGHTA and FQGNSA. CDR3 sequence: CASTLEVKNEQFF. The CDR3, as DNA: TGTGCCAGCACCCTCGAGGTGAAGAATGAGCAGTTCTTC.

This clone was detected ten times or more. This chain links TRBV2 with TRBJ1-3; D is ambiguous. The CDR3 totals 13 residues. Germline values: CDR1 SNHLY, CDR2 FYNNEI. The V end lost 8 bases, the J end lost 2 bases, and 10 bases lay between the germline ends. In DNA, the CDR3 is TGTGCCAGCGGAGGAAGCCCTGGAAACACCATATATTTT. Translating it yields CASGGSPGNTIYF.

As concerns this clone: A junction boundary mismatches the germline segment, possibly from a read error. The rearrangement uses TRBV3-1 (or the pseudogene TRBV3-2) and TRBJ1-5; possibly TRBD1 for D (5 bases). Germline V gene sequence: CDR1 LGHDT, CDR2 YNNKEL (reference sequence). CDR3 size: 15 residues. The CDR3 DNA is TGTGCCAGCAGTCAAGTTGTAGGGGATGGCCAGCCCCAGCATTTT. Its translation: CASSQVVGDGQPQHF.

J is TRBJ1-2 and V is TRBV20-1; 8 bases match TRBD1. CDR3 length: 15 amino acids. J gave up 6 bases and V 3 bases, and 12 bases lay outside the gene matches. Germline loops: CDR1 DFQATT, CDR2 SNEGSKA (reference sequence). CDR3 sequence (DNA): TGCAGTGCTAGTATTCCCGGACAGGGCTTTAATGGCTACACCTTC. As protein: CSASIPGQGFNGYTF.

The chain is built from TRBV4-3 and TRBJ1-2; TRBD1 is a possible D gene (6 bases). CDR1 LGHNA and CDR2 YSLEER come from the germline V gene. V lost 2 bases, J lost 7 bases, and 11 bases lay in between. The CDR3 is made up of 13 amino acids. CDR3 sequence reads: CASSQTGRGGYTF. For the CDR3, the DNA is TGCGCCAGCAGCCAAACAGGGCGCGGTGGCTACACCTTC.

This rearrangement joins TRBV6-5 to TRBJ2-1; D possibly corresponds to TRBD2 (5 bases). V dropped 0 bases and J dropped 7 bases, with 16 bases sitting between them. CDR1 and CDR2 from the germline V gene are MNHEY and SVGAGI. The CDR3 has 16 amino acids. In DNA form, the CDR3 reads TGTGCCAGCAGTTACTCGCCAGCGGTAATGGGTAATGAGCAGTTCTTC. Amino acid sequence: CASSYSPAVMGNEQFF.

CDR3 protein: CASSEEGSGGINEQFF. For the CDR3, the DNA is TGTGCCAGCAGTGAAGAAGGGTCGGGAGGCATAAATGAGCAGTTCTTC. The chain carries TRBV2 and TRBJ2-1; 7 nucleotides match TRBD2. The CDR3 sequence is 16 residues long. Germline V gene sequence: CDR1 SNHLY, CDR2 FYNNEI. J was trimmed by 7 bases and V by 1 base; bases with no gene match: 10.

Comment on this clone: This same CDR3 is encoded by further DNA sequences in the sample. V and J are TRBV4-1 and TRBJ1-4, with 9 positions matching TRBD1. This CDR3 spans 16 amino acids. The V segment lost 5 bases and the J segment 2 bases; nucleotides outside the gene matches: 6. Germline CDR1 reads MGHRA; CDR2 reads YSYEKL. CDR3 amino acids: CASSRRQGGTNEKLFF. The CDR3 DNA reads as TGCGCCAGCAGCAGACGACAGGGGGGGACTAATGAAAAACTGTTTTTT.

The genes are TRBV14 and TRBJ1-6, with D tentatively TRBD1 (5 bases). The V end lost 1 base, the J end lost 7 bases, and 11 bases lay between the germline ends. The CDR3 sequence is 15 residues long. Looked up from germline, CDR1 is SGHDN and CDR2 is FVKESK. Here the CDR3 reads CASSQGETVNSPLHF. The CDR3, as DNA: TGTGCCAGCAGCCAAGGAGAGACAGTCAATTCACCCCTCCACTTT.

V usage is TRBV18 and J usage is TRBJ2-5, with 7 bases matching TRBD2. The V and J ends lost 2 bases and 5 bases, in that order; junction bases with no gene match: 8. CDR3 length: 15 residues. Looked up from germline, CDR1 is KGHSH and CDR2 is LQKENI. CDR3 sequence (DNA): TGTGCCAGCTCACCAGTTTTAGGGAGGGGCGAGACCCAGTACTTC. This translates into CASSPVLGRGETQYF.